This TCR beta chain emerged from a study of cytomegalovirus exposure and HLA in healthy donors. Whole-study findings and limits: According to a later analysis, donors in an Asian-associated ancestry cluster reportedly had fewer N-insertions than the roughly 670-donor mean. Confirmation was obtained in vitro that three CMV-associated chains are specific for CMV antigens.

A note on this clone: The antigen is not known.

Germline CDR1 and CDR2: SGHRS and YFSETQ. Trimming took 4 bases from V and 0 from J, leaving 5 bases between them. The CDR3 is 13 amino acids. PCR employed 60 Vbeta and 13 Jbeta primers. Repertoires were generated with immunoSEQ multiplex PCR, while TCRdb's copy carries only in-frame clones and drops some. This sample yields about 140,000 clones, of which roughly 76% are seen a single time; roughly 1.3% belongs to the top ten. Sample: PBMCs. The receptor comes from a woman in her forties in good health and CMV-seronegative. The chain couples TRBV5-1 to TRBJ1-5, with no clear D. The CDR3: CASSVNSNQPQHF. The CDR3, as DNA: TGCGCCAGCAGCGTAAATAGCAATCAGCCCCAGCATTTT.